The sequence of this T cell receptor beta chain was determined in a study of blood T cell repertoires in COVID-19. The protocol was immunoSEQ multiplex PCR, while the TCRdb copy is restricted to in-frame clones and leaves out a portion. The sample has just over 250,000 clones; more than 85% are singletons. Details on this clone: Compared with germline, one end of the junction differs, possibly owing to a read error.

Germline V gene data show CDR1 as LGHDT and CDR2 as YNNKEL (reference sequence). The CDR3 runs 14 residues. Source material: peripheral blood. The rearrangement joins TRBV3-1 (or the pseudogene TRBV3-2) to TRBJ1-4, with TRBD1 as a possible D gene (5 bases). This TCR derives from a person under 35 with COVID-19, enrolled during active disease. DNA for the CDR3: TGTGCCAGCAGCGAAGACCGTGGAGGGGCTGAACTGTTTTTT. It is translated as CASSEDRGGAELFF.